This is a list of T cell receptor beta chains from one sample in a study of breast tumors, draining lymph nodes, adjacent tissues. TCRdb called the multiplex PCR reads again in MiXCR, with one record for every CDR3 protein. The top ten hold roughly 4.5% of the sample, which has around 190,000 distinct CDR3 sequences, 25% to 40% seen once. Sequencing input: axillary lymph node tissue. The receptors were sampled from a female donor with breast cancer. Some clones in this sample may be carry-over from other donors' samples. CDR3s include the opening cysteine and the closing phenylalanine or tryptophan.

>TRBJ1-4|TRBV5-6
CASSLGQGVEKLFF
>TRBJ2-1|TRBV10-3
CAISDSRLAGGPNEQFF
>TRBJ2-1|TRBV3-1
CASSQLSGGWNEQFF
>TRBJ2-3|TRBV5-1
CASSLLSTTDTQYF
>TRBJ1-1|TRBV5-1
CASSLAAHSNTEAFF
>TRBJ2-7|TRBV19
CASSLDLGFTYEQYF
>TRBJ2-3|TRBV7-9
CASSRGLAGRDTQYF
>TRBJ2-1|TRBV3-1
CASSQGVSNNEQFF
>TRBJ2-3|TRBV9
CASSVDQVGGNTDTQYF
>TRBJ2-7|TRBV9
CASSVNGAYEQYF
>TRBJ2-3|TRBV19
CASTRDRGQYTDTQYF
>TRBJ2-1|TRBV6-5
CASSFSGTRAYNEQFF
>TRBJ1-2|TRBV5-6
CASSLEVLDRYTF
>TRBJ2-3|TRBV4-2
CASSQETSGTDTQYF
>TRBJ2-7|TRBV19
CASSPTGSAEQYF
>TRBJ1-2|TRBV7-9
CASSLWKGADYGYTF
>TRBJ2-1|TRBV29-1
CSVGGRVEGNEQFF
>TRBJ2-5|TRBV5-6
CASSAPGQDQETQYF
>TRBJ2-1|TRBV19
CASRNIREDPYNEQFF
>TRBJ2-5|TRBV6-5
CASSPPLSGVVRETQYF
>TRBJ1-1|TRBV25-1
CASSARLWGTEAFF
>TRBJ2-7|TRBV29-1
CSVKTGGYEQYF
>TRBJ2-7|TRBV7-2
CASSSPAGVAYEQYF
>TRBJ1-5|TRBV28
CASSTDRDSDQPQHF
>TRBJ1-2|TRBV6-6
CASREQGQSYGYTF
>TRBJ1-2|TRBV5-4
CASSLDRAYGYTF
>TRBJ2-2|TRBV10-3
CAISETSANTGELFF
>TRBJ2-7|TRBV7-8
CASSWNIIQGPPPYEQYF
>TRBJ2-3|TRBV19
CASLPRTGTDTDTQYF
>TRBJ2-7|TRBV20-1
CSARGARLAGGLEQYF
>TRBJ2-3|TRBV12-3/TRBV12-4
CASSGRRGRGADTQYF
>TRBJ2-2|TRBV19
CASSIGPTGELFF
>TRBJ1-1|TRBV20-1
CSARDGGRGARNTEAFF
>TRBJ2-7|TRBV18
CASSPTFRPWDEQYF
>TRBJ2-1|TRBV6-1
CASRVQGYNEQFF
>TRBJ2-7|TRBV3-1
CASSQSGTSKQYF
>TRBJ2-1|TRBV7-9
CASSLQGLAAYNEQFF
>TRBJ2-7|TRBV5-6
CASSLDIWGRNEQYF
>TRBJ2-1|TRBV7-8
CASSLPSGGGNEQFF
>TRBJ2-3|TRBV20-1
CSARDGYGGRTDTQYF
>TRBJ2-5|TRBV6-5
CASTSPEGIETQYF
>TRBJ1-4|TRBV6-5
CASRNKGLANEKLFF
>TRBJ1-2|TRBV6-6
CTSSHLVQERYGYTF
>TRBJ2-2|TRBV12-3/TRBV12-4
CASSFQGDTGELFF
>TRBJ2-7|TRBV4-1
CASSQVGQGVYEQYF
>TRBJ2-3|TRBV29-1
CSILWVSQYF
>TRBJ2-2|TRBV20-1
CSARNSLAGATGELFF
>TRBJ1-2|TRBV15
CATSRGDRPFSYTF
>TRBJ1-2|TRBV6-5
CASSQTTGFYGYTF
>TRBJ2-5|TRBV2
CASSEFVQETQYF
>TRBJ2-3|TRBV19
CASGGPHLTDTQYF